The rows below give T cell receptor beta chains drawn from one sample of a study of CD8+CD57+ T cells in acquired aplastic anemia. TCRdb fed the reads into MiXCR, producing one record per CDR3 protein. The data show roughly 250,000 distinct CDR3 sequences, less than 85% seen once. Material: sorted CD4+, CD8+, or CD8+CD57+ T cells (not recorded which) from PBMCs. These receptors were taken from a human donor with aplastic anemia. The CDR3 runs from the conserved cysteine through the conserved F or W. Fields, in order: V gene, D gene, clone size, J gene, CDR3 DNA, CDR3 protein. A D gene is named only where the DNA matches it firmly. The size entry is marked missing in some rows and otherwise reads once, few, many or a size class.

>TRBV2|-|-|TRBJ2-7
TGTGCCAGCAGTGAACGGGGGACAAAGTCCTACGAGCAGTACTTC
CASSERGTKSYEQYF
>TRBV20-1|-|-|TRBJ2-5
TGCAGTGCTAGGATGGCAGGGGAGACCCAGTACTTC
CSARMAGETQYF
>TRBV9|-|-|TRBJ1-1
TGTGCCAGCAGCGTTGGGGCATTAGGCACTGAAGCTTTCTTT
CASSVGALGTEAFF
>TRBV2|TRBD1|-|TRBJ2-3
TGTGCCAGCAACAGGGACAGGGGCAGCACAGATACGCAGTATTTT
CASNRDRGSTDTQYF
>TRBV2|TRBD1|few|TRBJ1-5
TGCGCCAGCGGCCATACAGGGACAGATACCCAGCATTTT
CASGHTGTDTQHF
>TRBV7-9|-|once|TRBJ2-5
TGTGCCACCAGCAGAGGCAGCGGGCACGGGACCCACTACTTC
CATSRGSGHGTHYF
>TRBV7-8|-|-|TRBJ1-6
TGTGCCAGCAGCTTAAGGGCCTATACTTCACCCCTCCACTTT
CASSLRAYTSPLHF
>TRBV9|-|-|TRBJ2-7
TGTGCCAGCAGCCCTAGTCCCATGTACGAGCAGTACTTC
CASSPSPMYEQYF
>TRBV7-9|TRBD1|-|TRBJ1-1
TGTGCCAGCAGCTCGTACGGGACAGGGAACGCTGATGCGCTCTTT
CASSSYGTGNADALF
>TRBV2|TRBD2|-|TRBJ2-5
TGTGCCACCAGCGGGGGCGGCGGGCAAAAGACCCAGTATTTC
CATSGGGGQKTQYF
>TRBV7-3|TRBD1|-|TRBJ2-5
TGTGCCAGCAGCTATAGAACTAGGGGGACAGATACGCAGTTC
CASSYRTRGTDTQF
>TRBV7-9|-|-|TRBJ2-6
TGTGCTAGCAGCCGATCGCCCACTGGGGACCAGGTCCTCACTTTC
CASSRSPTGDQVLTF
>TRBV11-3|-|-|TRBJ2-7
TGTGCCAGCAGCTTAGCGGGAACCCACGAGCAGTACTTC
CASSLAGTHEQYF
>TRBV7-2|-|-|TRBJ2-7
TGTGCCAGCTCCGCAGGGCTCAAGCAGTACTTC
CASSAGLKQYF
>TRBV2|TRBD2|-|TRBJ2-3
TGTGCCAGCGGAGGGGAGGGAGGTTCTGCTACGCAGTATTTT
CASGGEGGSATQYF
>TRBV7-3|-|-|TRBJ1-1
TGTGCCAGCAGCTTGACCGGGAGAAGACACACTGAAGCTTTCTTT
CASSLTGRRHTEAFF
>TRBV7-9|-|-|TRBJ1-5
TGTGCCAGCAGCTTAGCGGGTAGCTACGGGGCCAACGTCCAGCATTTT
CASSLAGSYGANVQHF
>TRBV7-2|-|-|TRBJ1-6
TGTGCCAGCAGCTTAGGGGGAGGTCCCGATAAGTCGCCTCTCCACTTT
CASSLGGGPDKSPLHF
>TRBV9|-|few|TRBJ2-3
TGTGCCAGCGGAGTAGGGTGGAACACTCAGTACTTT
CASGVGWNTQYF
>TRBV7-2|TRBD2|-|TRBJ2-2
TGTGCCAGCAGCTTAGTCGTATTTGGGAGCGGGGTGTTGTTTTTT
CASSLVVFGSGVLFF
>TRBV7-2|TRBD1|-|TRBJ1-2
TGTGCCAGCAGCAATGGACAGGGGGATCAAGAGACCCAGACCTTC
CASSNGQGDQETQTF
>TRBV7-8|TRBD1|-|TRBJ2-3
TGTGCCAGCAGTTCAACGGGACAGCACAACACTCAAGCTTTT
CASSSTGQHNTQAF
>TRBV11-3|-|-|TRBJ2-3
TGTGCCAGCAGGGTAGATCTGATAGGCCCTAGCACAGATACGCAGTATTTT
CASRVDLIGPSTDTQYF
>TRBV7-3|TRBD1|-|TRBJ2-3
TGTGCCAGCGGAAGAGGGGGCAAAGCTACGCAGTATTTT
CASGRGGKATQYF
>TRBV5-6|-|-|TRBJ2-3
TGTGCCAGCAGCTTGGAGAGGGGGTCCGCAGATACGCAGTATTTT
CASSLERGSADTQYF
>TRBV7-8|TRBD2|-|TRBJ2-1
TGTGCCAGGGGGGGGGAAACCTACAATGAGCAGTTCTTC
CARGGETYNEQFF
>TRBV7-8|-|-|TRBJ2-5
TGTGCCACCAGCAGAGCCGGCGATCAAGAGACCCAGTACTTC
CATSRAGDQETQYF
>TRBV7-8|-|-|TRBJ2-1
TGTGCCAGCAGCTTTCAGAGAAGTCCCGGGAGCGATGAGCAGTTCTTC
CASSFQRSPGSDEQFF
>TRBV5-1|-|many|TRBJ2-2
TGCGCCAGCAGCTTGGCCGGCAGGGACACCGGGGAGCTGTTTTTT
CASSLAGRDTGELFF
>TRBV13|-|many|TRBJ1-1
TGTGCCAGCAGCCAAAATACGGTCAACACTGAAGCTTTCTTT
CASSQNTVNTEAFF
>TRBV7-9|-|-|TRBJ1-6
TGTGCCAGCACCCTAGGGAGGGGCCCCTCTGGGGCCAACCTCCACTTT
CASTLGRGPSGANLHF
>TRBV7-9|TRBD2|-|TRBJ2-1
TGTGCCAGCAGCTTAACGAAGAGCGGGGACTACAATGAGCAGTTCTTC
CASSLTKSGDYNEQFF
>TRBV7-8|-|-|TRBJ2-5
TGTGCCAGCAGCCCAGAGGGAGGCTCCGAAACGCAGCAGTACTTC
CASSPEGGSETQQYF
>TRBV11-3|-|-|TRBJ1-1
TGTGCCAGCAGCTTAGAGCTGACCAATAACACTGAAGCTTTCTTT
CASSLELTNNTEAFF
>TRBV25-1|TRBD1|few|TRBJ2-7
TGTGCCAGCAGTGGGGGGGACAGGGGTATCGACGAGCAGTACTTC
CASSGGDRGIDEQYF
>TRBV5-1|-|-|TRBJ2-7
TGCGCCAGCAGCCGCTACCGGGACACCGCCTACGAGCAGTACTTC
CASSRYRDTAYEQYF
>TRBV7-9|-|few|TRBJ2-7
TGTGCCAGCAGCTTGGACAGCTCCTACGAGCAGTACTTC
CASSLDSSYEQYF
>TRBV20-1|-|-|TRBJ2-3
TGCAGTGGGGGTGAAGACCCCGTAGCAGATACGCAGTATTTT
CSGGEDPVADTQYF
>TRBV2|-|-|TRBJ2-7
TGTGCCAGCGGGGACGGGGGCGCAGATGAGCAGTACTTC
CASGDGGADEQYF
>TRBV9|-|-|TRBJ1-6
TGTGCCAGCAGCCCCCAACCGTCCTCACCCCTCCACTTT
CASSPQPSSPLHF
>TRBV6-4|TRBD1|-|TRBJ2-7
TGTGCCAGCAGGGGACAGGGGGTGTCCTACGAGCAGTACTTC
CASRGQGVSYEQYF
>TRBV6-5|TRBD2|-|TRBJ2-7
TGTGCCAGCAGTGACTCGAGACTAGCGGACTCCTACGAGCAGTACTTC
CASSDSRLADSYEQYF
>TRBV7-2|-|once|TRBJ1-1
TGTGCCAGCAGCTTAGCGGGGGGAGCCGATACGCGGTATTTCTTT
CASSLAGGADTRYFF
>TRBV19|-|-|TRBJ2-1
TGTGCCAGTAGTTTTTCTAGCGATGCCTCCAATGAGCAGTTCTTC
CASSFSSDASNEQFF
>TRBV11-2|-|-|TRBJ2-7
TGTGCCATCAGCGCCGCCGGGGGATTGTACGAGCAGTACTTC
CAISAAGGLYEQYF
>TRBV25-1|TRBD1|few|TRBJ1-6
TGTGCCAGCATGGCAGGGGGCGATAATTCACCCCTCCACTTT
CASMAGGDNSPLHF
>TRBV6-5|-|-|TRBJ2-1
TGTGCCAGCAGCTTAGAGGCGCGCTCCTACAATGAGCAGTTCTTC
CASSLEARSYNEQFF
>TRBV9|-|-|TRBJ1-2
TGTGCCAGCAGCATGGAGGGGGAAGGGCTCGTATTTGGCTACACCTTC
CASSMEGEGLVFGYTF